This T cell receptor beta chain emerged from a study of T cell changes during pregnancy in multiple sclerosis. Sequencing used immunoSEQ multiplex PCR; TCRdb keeps in-frame clones, though not all of them. The top ten clones hold around 0.2% of a sample with approximately 79,000 clones, more than 80% of them seen once. V shed 4 bases and J 5 bases; nucleotides not matched to a gene: 8. The V gene's germline CDR1 is SGHNT and CDR2 YYREEE (reference sequence). The CDR3 runs to 14 residues. The sequencing used CD4+ T cells from peripheral blood mononuclear cells, collected before pregnancy. This TCR derives from a female donor with multiple sclerosis, enrolled in a pregnancy study. The V and J genes are TRBV5-4 and TRBJ1-2, with 7 positions matching TRBD1. Here the CDR3 DNA reads TGTGCCAGCAGCCAAGAGCAGGGGGGATATGGCTACACCTTC. It yields the protein CASSQEQGGYGYTF.